This entry lists 3 T cell receptor beta chains sequenced from one sample in a study of shared clonotypes between healthy human individuals. The data were produced by immunoSEQ multiplex PCR, yet TCRdb's version contains in-frame clones alone and is incomplete. The data contain some 1,100,000 clones, about 84% of them singletons. Material: memory CD4+ T cells from PBMCs. The subset was: CD45RA-negative fraction. Receptor source: a man aged 18 to 29 in good health. Some clones in this sample may be carry-over from other donors' samples.

The gene calls are TRBV20-1 and TRBJ2-3; D remains ambiguous. The CDR3 loop spans 11 amino acids. Trimming took off 6 bases at V and 5 bases at J, with 9 bases between the two ends. Germline V gene sequence: CDR1 DFQATT, CDR2 SNEGSKA (reference sequence). CDR3 sequence reads: CSAFSVDTQYF. The CDR3 DNA follows: TGCAGTGCGTTCTCAGTAGATACGCAGTATTTT.

CDR3 residues: CSASPGQPEYF. In DNA form, the CDR3 reads TGCAGTGCTTCCCCCGGACAGCCCGAGTACTTC. The chain uses TRBV20-1 and TRBJ2-4, with TRBD1 as a possible D gene (6 bases). The germline V gene encodes CDR1 DFQATT and CDR2 SNEGSKA (reference sequence). V lost 5 bases and J lost 14, with 16 bases in between. This CDR3 comprises 11 residues.

This clone came up once. At one end the junction does not follow the germline gene, possibly because of a read error. The chain has TRBV2 and TRBJ2-7, with D perhaps assigned TRBD1 or TRBD2 (5 bases each). Germline CDR1 is SNHLY and CDR2 is FYNNEI. The CDR3 spans 13 residues. The DNA of the CDR3 is TGTGCCACCAGTCGACTAATCAGGGACGAGCAGTACTTC. Residues: CATSRLIRDEQYF.